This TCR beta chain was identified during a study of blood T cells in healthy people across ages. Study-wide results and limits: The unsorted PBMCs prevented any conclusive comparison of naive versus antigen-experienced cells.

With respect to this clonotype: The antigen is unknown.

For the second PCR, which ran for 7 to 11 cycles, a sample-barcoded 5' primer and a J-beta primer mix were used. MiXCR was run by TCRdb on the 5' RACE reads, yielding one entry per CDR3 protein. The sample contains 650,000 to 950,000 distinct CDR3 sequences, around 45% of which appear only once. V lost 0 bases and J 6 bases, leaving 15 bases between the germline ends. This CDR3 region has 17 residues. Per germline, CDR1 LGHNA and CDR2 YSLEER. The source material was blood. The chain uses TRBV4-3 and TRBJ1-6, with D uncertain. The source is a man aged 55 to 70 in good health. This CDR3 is CASSQELAGNRNSPLHF. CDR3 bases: TGCGCCAGCAGCCAAGAATTAGCGGGGAATCGTAATTCACCCCTCCACTTT.